This T cell receptor (beta chain) was sequenced for a study of blood T cells in healthy people across ages. Study-wide context: For every two T cells, template switching captured about one barcoded beta molecule.

A J-beta primer mix and a sample-barcoded 5' primer were used in a second PCR of roughly 6 to 11 cycles. Using its own MiXCR run on the 5' RACE reads, TCRdb lists one record per CDR3 protein. The sample lists 850,000 to 1,100,000 distinct CDR3 sequences, around two fifths occurring once. The draw of peripheral blood yielded ten milliliters from each donor. Every sample had a minimum of 6.5 million PBMCs isolated. Germline V lookup: CDR1 DFQATT, CDR2 SNEGSKA (reference sequence). The CDR3 length is 13 residues. V lost 3 bases and J lost 2, with 11 bases in between. In its sample, this clonotype was seen a few times.

Sequenced input: blood. This sequence originates from a man aged 18 to 29 in good health. The chain combines TRBV20-1 with TRBJ2-7; D may be TRBD1 or TRBD2 (5 bases each). The CDR3, as DNA: TGCAGTGCTAGGCCCAGGGACCCCTACGAGCAGTACTTC. Translation gives CSARPRDPYEQYF.